The rows below give T cell receptor beta chains drawn from one sample of a study of cytomegalovirus exposure and HLA in healthy donors. Sequencing was performed with immunoSEQ multiplex PCR; in TCRdb, only in-frame clones are kept and a portion is missing. The data show roughly 80,000 clones, 67% seen once. Sequencing input: PBMCs. The source is a woman between 45 and 60 years old in good health and CMV-seropositive. CDR3s include the opening cysteine and the closing phenylalanine or tryptophan.

CDR3 protein	CDR3 length	V gene	J gene
CASSVALNEQFF	12	TRBV9	TRBJ2-1
CASSEGAGGSPLHF	14	TRBV2	TRBJ1-6
CASSESSGFYGYTF	14	TRBV2	TRBJ1-2
CAISSGRGDTQYF	13	TRBV19	TRBJ2-3
CASRRAPLLYNEQFF	15	TRBV2	TRBJ2-1
CASSATGTTEEAFF	14	TRBV9	TRBJ1-1
CASSAEQGTGYGYTF	15	TRBV2	TRBJ1-2
CASSLESGAYTDTQYF	16	TRBV5-5	TRBJ2-3
CATEGAGGAEYF	12	TRBV5-4	TRBJ2-7
CSVSAGLRSGANVLTF	16	TRBV29-1	TRBJ2-6
CASSTRGGVTTDTQYF	16	TRBV11-1	TRBJ2-3
CASSDLTGKNEKLFF	15	TRBV5-6	TRBJ1-4
CASSLPPEKTQYF	13	TRBV5-1	TRBJ2-5
CASSVGIAHYNEQFF	15	TRBV9	TRBJ2-1
CASSQGTASNQPQHF	15	TRBV5-6	TRBJ1-5
CASGTRDTGELFF	13	TRBV12-5	TRBJ2-2
CASSEAGATDSNQPQHF	17	TRBV6-1	TRBJ1-5
CASSQLALAFEQFF	14	TRBV18	TRBJ2-1
CARSLALPSGGRSYNEQFF	19	TRBV7-5	TRBJ2-1
CASSQRQGSGETQYF	15	TRBV4-1	TRBJ2-5
CASRRGQGYYGYTF	14	TRBV27	TRBJ1-2
CASSIDLTGVDTQYF	15	TRBV19	TRBJ2-3
CASSLSGTYEQYF	13	TRBV5-6	TRBJ2-7
CASSEGTSGYNEQFF	15	TRBV6-4	TRBJ2-1
CASSYRKGQGAWIRETQYF	19	TRBV7-6	TRBJ2-5
CASSIGGSDEQFF	13	TRBV19	TRBJ2-1
CSVEGVQETQYF	12	TRBV29-1	TRBJ2-5
CASTVPQSDGYTF	13	TRBV6-5	TRBJ1-2
CASSSLPEGAGEQYF	15	TRBV6-6	NA
CASSPSGGAGRETQYF	16	TRBV5-4	TRBJ2-5
CSSSPEGDTQYF	12	TRBV7-9	TRBJ2-3
CASSRKGQGANYGYTF	16	TRBV6-6	TRBJ1-2
CASSLVGGGPVDTQYF	16	TRBV7-2	TRBJ2-3
CASSRNLNTEAFF	13	TRBV19	TRBJ1-1
CASSEVGRGTEAFF	14	TRBV6-1	TRBJ1-1
CASSLGITDTQYF	13	TRBV5-6	TRBJ2-3
CASSVGQRGSDTQYF	15	TRBV9	TRBJ2-3
CASSLEGFRGAEAFF	15	TRBV7-2	TRBJ1-1
CASNRGWNTEAFF	13	TRBV6-1	TRBJ1-1
CASSESGRPPDTQYF	15	TRBV25-1	TRBJ2-3